This T cell receptor beta chain was captured by sequencing in a study of shared clonotypes between healthy human individuals. Method: immunoSEQ multiplex PCR; TCRdb's copy keeps in-frame clones and lacks some. The data hold approximately 600,000 clones, with about 95% observed a single time. As defined, naive CD8 cells were CD45RO-negative and positively selected for CCR7, with terminally differentiated effector memory CD45RA+ cells excluded. CDR1 and CDR2 from the germline V gene are ENHRY and SYGVKD. This CDR3 region has 15 residues. Trimming removed 6 bases from V and 4 bases from J; junction bases left unmatched: 5.

This receptor was obtained from a woman younger than 45 in good health. V and J are TRBV10-3 and TRBJ2-7; 14 positions agree with TRBD2. Sequencing was carried out using naive CD8+ T cells sorted from blood. CDR3 loop: CAISGTSGSVYEQYF. In nucleotides, the CDR3 is TGTGCCATCAGCGGGACTAGCGGGAGTGTTTACGAGCAGTACTTC.